The next 8 T cell receptor beta chains were all read from a single sample in a study of cytomegalovirus exposure and HLA in healthy donors. The assay was immunoSEQ multiplex PCR, and TCRdb's table has in-frame clones only and misses some. The sample shows a few hundred thousand clones, about 90% of them seen only once. Sequencing input: PBMCs. Every receptor here comes from a woman under 30 in good health and CMV-seronegative.

The V call is TRBV19, the J call TRBJ1-1; 9 bases map to TRBD1. This CDR3 region has 15 residues. Germline-derived CDR1 and CDR2 are LNHDA and SQIVND (reference sequence). Trimming at V came to 4 bases and at J to 1 base, leaving 4 bases not matched to a gene. CDR3 DNA sequence: TGTGCCAGTAGTACGGGGACAGGGTCGAACACTGAAGCTTTCTTT. Encoded protein: CASSTGTGSNTEAFF.

The rearrangement joins TRBV5-1 to TRBJ2-7; 8 bases line up with TRBD2. The CDR3 covers 14 residues. Germline V gene lookup returns CDR1 SGHRS and CDR2 YFSETQ. V shed 4 bases and J 2 bases; nucleotides not matched to a gene: 5. The CDR3 spells CASSTGTRAYEQYF. CDR3 nucleotide sequence: TGCGCCAGCAGCACCGGGACTAGAGCCTACGAGCAGTACTTC. The full variable domain, with the rest looked up from reference TRBV5-1 and TRBJ2-7, is KAGVTQTPRYLIKTRGQQVTLSCSPISGHRSVSWYQQTPGQGLQFLFEYFSETQRNKGNFPGRFSGRQFSNSRSEMNVSTLELGDSALYLCASSTGTRAYEQYFGPGTRLTVT.

The chain is built from TRBV29-1 and TRBJ2-5; the D gene is possibly TRBD1 (6 bases). With 5 bases removed from V and 5 bases from J, the gap between germline ends came to 12 bases. Per germline, CDR1 SQVTM and CDR2 ANQGSEA. The CDR3 totals 12 residues. The DNA of the CDR3 is TGCAGCGTTATCAGGGGCATGGAGACCCAGTACTTC. This codes for CSVIRGMETQYF.

Only one count was recorded for this clone. This chain connects TRBV10-3 to TRBJ2-3, with a weak D call TRBD2 (9 bases). The V end lost 10 bases, the J end lost 3 bases, and 20 bases lay between the germline ends. Germline values: CDR1 ENHRY, CDR2 SYGVKD. This CDR3 contains 15 residues. CDR3 loop: CATNRGTSLTDTQYF. In nucleotides, the CDR3 is TGTGCCACTAACAGGGGGACTAGCTTAACAGATACGCAGTATTTT.

V is TRBV6-6 and J is TRBJ2-7, with D possibly TRBD1 on 5 matching bases. This CDR3 is built from 13 residues. Germline-derived CDR1 and CDR2 are MNHNY and SVGAGI (reference sequence). V lost 5 bases, J lost 7 bases, and 15 bases lay in between. For the CDR3, the DNA is TGTGCCAGCAGTCATCAGGGTGCCTGGGAGCAGTACTTC. This translates into CASSHQGAWEQYF.

The genes are TRBV2 and TRBJ2-6, with 7 nucleotides matching TRBD1. The germline V gene encodes CDR1 SNHLY and CDR2 FYNNEI. CDR3 size: 16 residues. V was clipped by 3 bases and J by 2 bases; unmatched bases: 4. The CDR3 bases are TGTGCCAGCAGTGAGAGAGGGGGCCCTGGGGCCAACGTCCTGACTTTC. Translation gives CASSERGGPGANVLTF.

This clone has more than one count but fewer than ten. The J gene is TRBJ1-2, the V gene TRBV7-9, with D maybe TRBD1 (6 bases). The CDR3 loop spans 14 amino acids. Germline V lookup: CDR1 SEHNR, CDR2 FQNEAQ (reference sequence). The germline V and J ends were trimmed by 4 bases and 5 bases, with 14 bases remaining between them. The CDR3 nucleotides read TGTGCCAGCAGCTACTCCAACAGGGATTATGGCTACACCTTC. It is translated as CASSYSNRDYGYTF.

V and J are TRBV2 and TRBJ1-1, with a tentative D call TRBD1 (5 bases). Germline assignment: CDR1 SNHLY and CDR2 FYNNEI. Between the trimmed V and J ends, which lost 0 bases and 4 bases, there was a span of 12 bases. The length of the CDR3 is 15 residues. CDR3 sequence (DNA): TGTGCCAGCAGTGAAGCGCCTAGGGGTGGCACTGAAGCTTTCTTT. Encoded protein: CASSEAPRGGTEAFF.